These 22 T cell receptor beta chains were sequenced from one sample in a study of beta chain features in type 1 diabetes. Since all of the isolated RNA was reverse transcribed, expressed TCRB transcripts were what got sequenced. Here immunoSEQ multiplex PCR was the method, and the copy in TCRdb shows in-frame clones only, minus some. Altogether 900,000 or so clones are present, about a sixth being singletons, with the ten largest covering 0.02% to 0.025%. The specimen sequenced was naive CD4+ T cells from blood. These receptors all come from a young woman in good health.

This clone has more than one count but fewer than ten. This sequence joins TRBV7-2 and TRBJ2-1; D is unclear. V lost 0 bases and J 4 bases, leaving 13 bases between the germline ends. The germline V gene has CDR1 SGHTA and CDR2 FQGNSA. This CDR3 has 16 amino acids. This chain's CDR3 is CASSLASQYNYNEQFF. DNA for the CDR3: TGTGCCAGCAGCTTAGCCTCGCAATACAATTACAATGAGCAGTTCTTC.

V is TRBV28 and J is TRBJ1-5; D is unresolved. V was pared by 3 bases and J by 0 bases, with 9 bases between. This CDR3 contains 15 residues. Germline CDR1 is MDHEN and CDR2 is SYDVKM. The DNA of the CDR3 is TGTGCCAGCAGTTTTGATGGTCGTAGCAATCAGCCCCAGCATTTT. It encodes CASSFDGRSNQPQHF.

This clone was observed a few times. This rearrangement joins TRBV4-3 to TRBJ2-3; possible D gene TRBD1, 6 bases. Trimming pared 0 bases from V and 1 base from J, leaving 14 bases between. Per the germline V gene, CDR1 is LGHNA and CDR2 is YSLEER. The CDR3 covers 17 residues. The chain's CDR3 is CASSQEGTGMGTDTQYF. The CDR3 DNA is TGCGCCAGCAGCCAAGAGGGTACAGGGATGGGCACAGATACGCAGTATTTT.

This chain uses TRBV7-2 with TRBJ2-7; TRBD2 matches at 8 bases. CDR1 SGHTA and CDR2 FQGNSA come from the germline V gene. This CDR3 contains 15 residues. With 3 bases clipped from V and 4 bases from J, the junction kept 8 bases outside the gene matches. The DNA of the CDR3 is TGTGCCAGCAGCTTTAACGGGAGGGGGGTGTACGAGCAGTACTTC. Amino acids: CASSFNGRGVYEQYF.

The CDR3 region has the DNA TGTGCCAGTAGTATGACACGAGATACGCAGTATTTT. Translating it yields CASSMTRDTQYF. V and J are TRBV19 and TRBJ2-3, with D uncertain. The CDR3 loop spans 12 amino acids. V was trimmed by 3 bases and J by 5 bases, leaving 6 bases between them. Germline V CDR1 and CDR2: LNHDA, SQIVND (reference sequence).

This clone was picked up a small number of times. The rearrangement links TRBV6-6 to TRBJ1-2, with 7 bases matching TRBD1. The CDR3 extends over 14 amino acids. The germline V gene encodes CDR1 MNHNY and CDR2 SVGAGI (reference sequence). The trim removed 6 bases at V and 12 bases at J, leaving 16 bases unmatched. CDR3 region: CASSPRGKAVGNTF. DNA for the CDR3: TGTGCCAGCAGCCCCAGGGGGAAGGCGGTTGGAAACACCTTC.

This clone was found a few times. The rearrangement uses TRBV10-3 and TRBJ2-7; D is possibly TRBD1 (7 bases). The V end lost 4 bases, the J end lost 2 bases, and 15 bases lay between the germline ends. The length of the CDR3 is 15 residues. Germline V gives CDR1 ENHRY, CDR2 SYGVKD. CDR3 in amino acids: CAISAGDRKAYEQYF. As DNA, the CDR3 is TGTGCCATCAGTGCGGGGGACAGAAAAGCCTACGAGCAGTACTTC.

This clone showed up just a few times. V is TRBV18 and J is TRBJ2-1; no clear D. Germline assignment: CDR1 KGHSH and CDR2 LQKENI. V gave up 3 bases and J gave up 1 base, with 10 bases separating them. The CDR3 length is 15 residues. The CDR3 spells CASSPMQISYNEQFF. CDR3 nucleotide sequence: TGTGCCAGCTCACCGATGCAGATTTCCTACAATGAGCAGTTCTTC.

The chain carries TRBV5-1 and TRBJ2-1; D may be TRBD2 (5 bases). Looked up from germline, CDR1 is SGHRS and CDR2 is YFSETQ. The CDR3 runs to 15 residues. The ends were cut back, 0 bases at V and 4 bases at J, with 11 bases in the middle. CDR3 DNA: TGCGCCAGCAGCTTGGAAGCGTGGGAGTACAATGAGCAGTTCTTC. Its protein is CASSLEAWEYNEQFF.

The V gene is TRBV6-5, the J gene TRBJ2-5; D unresolved. CDR1 and CDR2 from the germline V gene are MNHEY and SVGAGI. Trimming cost V 5 bases and J 0 bases, with 13 bases left between them. The CDR3 spans 15 residues. The CDR3 loop reads CASSRSRSYQETQYF. CDR3 DNA sequence: TGTGCCAGCAGTCGGTCTCGGTCCTACCAAGAGACCCAGTACTTC.

This clone was counted a few times. The rearrangement links TRBV11-2 to TRBJ1-1, with D unresolved. Trimming removed 5 bases at V and 3 bases at J, with 13 bases between. This CDR3 contains 14 residues. The germline gives CDR1 SGHAT, CDR2 FQNNGV. The chain's CDR3 is CASSLPLAYTEAFF. The CDR3 DNA reads as TGTGCCAGCAGCCTACCCCTCGCCTACACTGAAGCTTTCTTT. Filled out from reference TRBV11-2 and TRBJ1-1, the complete variable domain reads EAGVAQSPRYKIIEKRQSVAFWCNPISGHATLYWYQQILGQGPKLLIQFQNNGVVDDSQLPKDRFSAERLKGVDSTLKIQPAKLEDSAVYLCASSLPLAYTEAFFGQGTRLTVV.

The V call is TRBV6-1, the J call TRBJ1-5; possible D gene TRBD1, 6 bases. The CDR3 has 15 residues. V was pared by 8 bases and J by 6 bases, with 20 bases between. The germline V gene has CDR1 MNHNS and CDR2 SASEGT. CDR3 amino acids: CASLDGRGGIQPQHF. CDR3 sequence (DNA): TGTGCCAGCCTCGATGGTAGGGGGGGCATTCAGCCCCAGCATTTT.

This clone was counted a few times. This chain joins TRBV11-2 and TRBJ1-5; D ambiguous. Trimming took 5 bases from V and 6 from J, leaving 11 bases between them. This CDR3 has 13 residues. CDR1 SGHAT and CDR2 FQNNGV come from the germline V gene. Written as DNA, the CDR3 is TGTGCCAGCAGCCTTTGGCCGGGTCAGCCCCAGCATTTT. The encoded protein is CASSLWPGQPQHF.

This clone was seen only a few times. The gene calls are TRBV5-4 and TRBJ2-7; no definite D call. CDR1 is SGHNT and CDR2 is YYREEE in the germline V gene (reference sequence). The CDR3 runs 13 residues. The V gene lost 0 bases and the J gene lost 2 bases, with 6 bases spanning the gap. In DNA, the CDR3 is TGTGCCAGCAGCTTGGAACCCGCCTACGAGCAGTACTTC. It encodes CASSLEPAYEQYF.

J is TRBJ1-4 and V is TRBV4-3; no reliable D call. The CDR3 consists of 17 residues. CDR1 and CDR2 (germline): LGHNA, YSLEER. V was cut by 1 base and J by 0 bases, with 12 bases left in between. CDR3 amino acids: CASSQAPGFATNEKLFF. The CDR3 DNA reads as TGCGCCAGCAGCCAAGCTCCCGGGTTTGCAACTAATGAAAAACTGTTTTTT.

The chain combines TRBV5-1 with TRBJ2-1; possibly TRBD2 for D (6 bases). The CDR3 extends over 15 amino acids. In germline, CDR1 is SGHRS, CDR2 YFSETQ. V lost 4 bases and J lost 6, with 17 bases in between. In DNA form, the CDR3 reads TGCGCCAGCAGCCTTGGGACGGGAGTCTCCAATGAGCAGTTCTTC. Translation: CASSLGTGVSNEQFF.

The gene calls are TRBV9 and TRBJ2-1; 8 bases line up with TRBD2. With 3 bases clipped from V and 3 bases from J, the junction kept 5 bases outside the gene matches. This CDR3 is 15 amino acids long. In germline, CDR1 is SGDLS, CDR2 YYNGEE. This CDR3 is CASSESGGGYNEQFF. CDR3 sequence (DNA): TGTGCCAGCAGCGAGTCGGGAGGGGGCTACAATGAGCAGTTCTTC.

Concerning this clone: The sample holds other DNA sequences that translate to the same CDR3. V usage is TRBV15 and J usage is TRBJ2-1; D ambiguous. Looked up from germline, CDR1 is LNHNV and CDR2 is YYDKDF (reference sequence). The CDR3 has 15 amino acids. V was pared by 0 bases and J by 0 bases, with 6 bases between. DNA for the CDR3: TGTGCCACCAGCAGAGAAGGTTCCTCCTACAATGAGCAGTTCTTC. Residues: CATSREGSSYNEQFF.

The table lists this clone with a few counts. This same CDR3 is encoded by further DNA sequences in the sample. V and J are TRBV20-1 and TRBJ1-1; D is perhaps TRBD1 (5 bases). V was clipped by 5 bases and J by 1 base, with 5 bases between them. Germline V CDR1 and CDR2: DFQATT, SNEGSKA (reference sequence). This CDR3 contains 11 residues. The CDR3 DNA reads as TGCAGTGCTGGGGGGAACACTGAAGCTTTCTTT. Its translation: CSAGGNTEAFF.

The genes are TRBV7-3 and TRBJ2-2; 13 nucleotides align to TRBD2. The junction had 9 bases not matched to a gene; V was cut back by 5 bases and J by 6 bases. The length of the CDR3 is 17 residues. CDR1 SGHTA and CDR2 FQGTGA come from the germline V gene. The CDR3 reads CASSPRTSGRGSGELFF. The CDR3 bases are TGTGCCAGCAGCCCACGAACTAGCGGGAGGGGTTCCGGGGAGCTGTTTTTT.

The chain couples TRBV10-3 to TRBJ2-3; 8 bases agree with TRBD1. Germline CDR1 reads ENHRY; CDR2 reads SYGVKD. V trimming: 10 bases; J trimming: 3 bases; junction bases outside the gene matches: 12. The CDR3 loop spans 15 amino acids. CDR3 in DNA: TGTGCCACCCGGACAGGGTCGGTCGGGACAGATACGCAGTATTTT. It encodes CATRTGSVGTDTQYF.

This clone was recorded a few times. One end of the junction does not line up with germline, which may come from a read error. The chain uses TRBV7-2 and TRBJ2-2; D may be TRBD1 (5 bases). CDR1 is SGHTA and CDR2 is FQGNSA in the germline V gene. CDR3 size: 18 residues. CDR3 residues: CASSSRGVQGTNTGELFF. The CDR3 DNA is TGTGCCAGTAGCTCGAGAGGAGTGCAGGGAACGAACACCGGGGAGCTGTTTTTT.